This T cell receptor beta chain was identified during a study of cytomegalovirus exposure and HLA in healthy donors. Study as a whole: Within the Caucasian-associated ancestry cluster were roughly 79% of the roughly 400 genotyped donors.

Study-level points and caveats: With further analysis later on, most CMV-associated TCR beta chains appeared HLA-restricted. The study reported that TCR beta sequences accurately predicted HLA-A and HLA-B alleles in most subjects.

A remark on this clone: Its antigen is not identified.

Primers: 60 Vbeta forward and 13 Jbeta reverse. Original processing methods: Counted up in a later analysis, unique TCR beta chains came to about 80 million, with around 9.9 million shared. Data came from immunoSEQ multiplex PCR; TCRdb stores just in-frame clones and leaves some out. Clonal size and the V and J genes are those of that table, whereas D and trimming came from the DNA. The data contain 99,000 or so clones, around 72% of them singletons. The sequence was collected from a man aged 25-45 years in good health and CMV-seronegative. What was sequenced was PBMCs.

The CDR3 loop reads CASSVEDGPDTQYF. The CDR3 DNA sequence: TGTGCCAGCAGTGTTGAGGATGGCCCAGATACGCAGTATTTT. The rearrangement joins TRBV2 to TRBJ2-3; D gene ambiguous. The germline V gene encodes CDR1 SNHLY and CDR2 FYNNEI. Trimming shortened V by 4 bases and J by 4 bases, and 12 bases separated the two germline ends. CDR3 size: 14 residues.